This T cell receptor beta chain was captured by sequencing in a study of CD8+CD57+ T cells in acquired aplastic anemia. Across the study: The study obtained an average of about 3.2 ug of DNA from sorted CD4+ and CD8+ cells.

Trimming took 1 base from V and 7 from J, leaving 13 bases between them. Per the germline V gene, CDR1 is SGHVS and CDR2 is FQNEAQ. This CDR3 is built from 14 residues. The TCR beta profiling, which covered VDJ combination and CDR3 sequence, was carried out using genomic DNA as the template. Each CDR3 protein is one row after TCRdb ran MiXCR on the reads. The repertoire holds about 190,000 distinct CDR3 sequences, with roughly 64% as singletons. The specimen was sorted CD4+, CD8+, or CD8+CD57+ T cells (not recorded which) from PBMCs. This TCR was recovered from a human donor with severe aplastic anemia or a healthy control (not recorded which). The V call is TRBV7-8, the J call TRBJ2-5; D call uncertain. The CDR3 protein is CASSLGSGPTTQYF. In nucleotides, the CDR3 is TGTGCCAGCAGCTTAGGTTCCGGACCCACGACCCAGTACTTC.